These 27 T cell receptor beta chains originate from one sample sequenced in a study of T cell responses to AZD1222 COVID-19 vaccine. Data came from immunoSEQ multiplex PCR; TCRdb stores just in-frame clones and leaves some out. The repertoire holds 90,000 to 120,000 clones, with approximately 88% as singletons. The sequencing here drew on peripheral blood, taken on day 0 of AZD1222 vaccination. Receptors originate from an adult in good health.

V usage is TRBV7-2 and J usage is TRBJ2-1, with 11 bases identical to TRBD2. Germline values: CDR1 SGHTA, CDR2 FQGNSA. Losses at the gene ends were 4 bases for V and 8 bases for J; bases not matched to a gene: 7. The CDR3 contains 15 residues. The CDR3 DNA reads TGTGCCAGCAGCTATACTAGCGGGGGATTGTATGAGCAGTTCTTC. Its protein is CASSYTSGGLYEQFF.

The chain links TRBV29-1 to TRBJ1-1, with unresolved D. Trimming removed 4 bases at V and 0 bases at J, with 9 bases between. The CDR3 is made up of 13 amino acids. Germline assignment: CDR1 SQVTM and CDR2 ANQGSEA. CDR3 loop: CSVGWSMNTEAFF. As DNA, the CDR3 is TGCAGCGTTGGGTGGAGCATGAACACTGAAGCTTTCTTT.

The chain uses TRBV7-9 and TRBJ1-6; 10 positions agree with TRBD1. With 0 bases clipped from V and 12 bases from J, the junction kept 11 bases outside the gene matches. This CDR3 has 17 residues. Germline-derived CDR1 and CDR2 are SEHNR and FQNEAQ (reference sequence). The CDR3 loop is CASSLAGSRDRGGPLHF. The CDR3 nucleotides are TGTGCCAGCAGCTTAGCCGGGAGTCGGGACAGGGGCGGACCCCTCCACTTT.

The chain has TRBV24-1 and TRBJ2-2; possibly TRBD1 for D (6 bases). In germline, CDR1 is KGHDR, CDR2 SFDVKD. The CDR3 sequence is 15 residues long. Trimming removed 4 bases at V and 7 bases at J, with 15 bases between. CDR3 nucleotides: TGTGCCACCAGTGAACCGAACAGGGTTGGCGGGGAGCTGTTTTTT. It translates to CATSEPNRVGGELFF.

The rearrangement uses TRBV6-2 or TRBV6-3 and TRBJ1-5; D uncertain. Looked up from germline, CDR1 is MNHEY and CDR2 is SVGEGT. Trimming shortened V by 4 bases and J by 3 bases, and 4 bases separated the two germline ends. This CDR3 is 12 amino acids long. Written as DNA, the CDR3 is TGTGCCAGCAGTTTATCCAATCAGCCCCAGCATTTT. Its translation: CASSLSNQPQHF.

The rearrangement links TRBV18 to TRBJ1-1; tentative D call: TRBD1 (6 bases). V was trimmed by 3 bases and J by 1 base, leaving 9 bases between them. CDR3 length: 14 amino acids. In germline, CDR1 is KGHSH, CDR2 LQKENI. CDR3 DNA: TGTGCCAGCTCACCCCAGGGGTCGAACACTGAAGCTTTCTTT. Encoded protein: CASSPQGSNTEAFF.

The chain has TRBV7-2 and TRBJ1-6; 10 bases fit TRBD1. The germline V gene has CDR1 SGHTA and CDR2 FQGNSA. The ends lost 6 bases at V and 5 bases at J; junction bases unmatched: 7. The CDR3 extends over 16 amino acids. The CDR3 DNA sequence: TGTGCCAGCAGACGGCGGGACAGGGGCAATAATTCACCCCTCCACTTT. Its protein product is CASRRRDRGNNSPLHF.

The chain combines TRBV12-2 with TRBJ2-7; whether TRBD1, the table's D call, matches the DNA was not checked. TRBV12-2 is shown as a pseudogene. This CDR3 has 15 amino acids. CDR3 in amino acids: CASRSTGPAIYEQYF. CDR3 nucleotide sequence: TGTGCAAGTCGCTCGACAGGGCCCGCAATCTACGAGCAGTACTTC.

The chain recombines TRBV5-6 with TRBJ2-7; TRBD2 matches at 15 bases. There are 18 residues in the CDR3. After removal of 0 bases from V and 4 bases from J, the junction contained 8 bases not matched to a gene. The germline V gene has CDR1 SGHDT and CDR2 YYEEEE. The CDR3 loop is CASSLAGTSGRSWYEQYF. The CDR3 coding sequence is TGTGCCAGCAGCTTGGCCGGGACTAGCGGGAGGAGCTGGTACGAGCAGTACTTC.

The chain combines TRBV15 with TRBJ1-2; D is unresolved. V lost 5 bases and J 3 bases, leaving 16 bases between the germline ends. The CDR3 spans 15 residues. Germline V gives CDR1 LNHNV, CDR2 YYDKDF (reference sequence). The CDR3 spells CATSPAPGQYYGYTF. The CDR3 DNA follows: TGTGCCACCAGCCCTGCCCCCGGGCAGTACTATGGCTACACCTTC.

This chain joins TRBV28 and TRBJ2-5; TRBD1 might be the D (6 bases). V gave up 6 bases and J gave up 5 bases, with 16 bases separating them. Per germline, CDR1 MDHEN and CDR2 SYDVKM. CDR3 size: 14 residues. CDR3 nucleotide sequence: TGTGCCAGCAGAAAAGGGGGTCCTGGGGAGACCCAGTACTTC. It translates to CASRKGGPGETQYF.

The rearrangement joins TRBV5-4 to TRBJ1-1; D gene unclear. This CDR3 is built from 13 residues. V lost 4 bases and J 2 bases, leaving 9 bases between the germline ends. The germline CDR1 and CDR2 sequences are SGHNT and YYREEE (reference sequence). CDR3 in DNA: TGTGCCAGCAGCCCAGACACAAACACTGAAGCTTTCTTT. Encoded protein: CASSPDTNTEAFF.

This clone is a singleton in its sample. V gene TRBV18 combines with J gene TRBJ1-6; D is unresolved. The ends were cut back, 1 base at V and 0 bases at J, with 4 bases in the middle. This CDR3 contains 15 residues. Germline V gene lookup returns CDR1 KGHSH and CDR2 LQKENI. As DNA, the CDR3 is TGTGCCAGCTCACCACAGAACTCCTATAATTCACCCCTCCACTTT. Translated: CASSPQNSYNSPLHF.

The rearrangement links TRBV10-1 to TRBJ2-5; D is possibly TRBD1 (7 bases). The germline gives CDR1 WNHNN, CDR2 SYGVQD (reference sequence). The V gene lost 3 bases and the J gene lost 4 bases, with 15 bases spanning the gap. The CDR3 is made up of 15 amino acids. This CDR3 reads CASSDRAGGRETQYF. As DNA, the CDR3 is TGCGCCAGCAGTGATCGGGCAGGGGGGAGAGAGACCCAGTACTTC.

This chain joins TRBV28 and TRBJ2-7; tentative D call: TRBD2 (5 bases). V dropped 7 bases and J dropped 3 bases, with 16 bases sitting between them. Germline V gives CDR1 MDHEN, CDR2 SYDVKM. The CDR3 is 14 amino acids. CDR3 sequence: CASTAGPTIYEQYF. As DNA, the CDR3 is TGTGCCAGCACCGCGGGCCCTACGATCTACGAGCAGTACTTC.

The gene calls are TRBV6-5 and TRBJ1-6; TRBD1 matches at 7 bases. The CDR3 is 16 amino acids. Per germline, CDR1 MNHEY and CDR2 SVGAGI. Trimming at V came to 0 bases and at J to 10 bases, leaving 9 bases not matched to a gene. CDR3 amino acids: CASSYSMRTGASPLHF. The CDR3 DNA sequence: TGTGCCAGCAGTTACTCGATGAGGACAGGTGCCTCACCCCTCCACTTT.

V gene TRBV3-1 (or the pseudogene TRBV3-2) combines with J gene TRBJ1-5; D not certain. Trimming took 1 base from V and 7 from J, leaving 11 bases between them. The CDR3 length is 14 residues. Germline V gene lookup returns CDR1 LGHDT and CDR2 YNNKEL (reference sequence). For the CDR3, the DNA is TGTGCCAGCAGCCAAGGTCTGACATGGCAGCCCCAGCATTTT. Its translation: CASSQGLTWQPQHF.

The genes are TRBV5-1 and TRBJ2-3, with 14 bases that match TRBD2. CDR1 and CDR2 (germline): SGHRS, YFSETQ. The CDR3 contains 16 residues. J was trimmed by 9 bases and V by 4 bases; bases with no gene match: 10. The CDR3 sequence: CASSQGLAGGVGTQYF. CDR3 nucleotide sequence: TGCGCCAGCAGCCAAGGACTAGCGGGAGGAGTAGGGACGCAGTATTTT.

The chain is built from TRBV29-1 and TRBJ1-2; a weak D match, TRBD1 (6 bases). The CDR3 extends over 12 amino acids. V was cut by 5 bases and J by 8 bases, with 15 bases left in between. Looked up from germline, CDR1 is SQVTM and CDR2 is ANQGSEA. The CDR3: CSVRGAVKGYTF. The CDR3 DNA sequence: TGCAGCGTTCGGGGGGCGGTGAAGGGCTACACCTTC. Complete variable domain (other parts from reference TRBV29-1 and TRBJ1-2): SAVISQKPSRDICQRGTSLTIQCQVDSQVTMMFWYRQQPGQSLTLIATANQGSEATYESGFVIDKFPISRPNLTFSTLTVSNMSPEDSSIYLCSVRGAVKGYTFGSGTRLTVV.

The chain is built from TRBV11-3 and TRBJ1-4; D uncertain. This CDR3 is built from 13 residues. The V end was cut by 3 bases, the J end by 3 bases, with 5 bases between. CDR1 is SGHNT, CDR2 YENEEA, per germline. Here the CDR3 reads CASSLVANEKLFF. CDR3 coding DNA: TGTGCCAGCAGCTTGGTAGCTAATGAAAAACTGTTTTTT.

The chain recombines TRBV3-1 (or the pseudogene TRBV3-2) with TRBJ1-6; D is ambiguous. This CDR3 region has 13 residues. Trimming left V 3 bases short and J 7 bases short, with 7 bases between. Germline values: CDR1 LGHDT, CDR2 YNNKEL (reference sequence). CDR3 sequence reads: CASSHGRNSPLHF. As DNA, the CDR3 is TGTGCCAGCAGCCATGGCAGGAATTCACCCCTCCACTTT.

CDR3 loop: CASSEALPGPNEKLFF. CDR3 DNA sequence: TGTGCCAGCAGTGAAGCGCTTCCAGGACCTAATGAAAAACTGTTTTTT. The chain couples TRBV6-1 to TRBJ1-4; D is uncertain. Between the trimmed V and J ends, which lost 0 bases and 3 bases, there was a span of 11 bases. The CDR3 runs 16 residues. Germline CDR1 reads MNHNS; CDR2 reads SASEGT.

The V gene is TRBV29-1, the J gene TRBJ2-7, with D unclear. V was clipped by 0 bases and J by 1 base, with 13 bases between them. CDR3 length equals 15 residues. Germline CDR1 reads SQVTM; CDR2 reads ANQGSEA. In nucleotides, the CDR3 is TGCAGCGTTGAAGAAGTTGAGGACCGATCCTACGAGCAGTACTTC. It yields the protein CSVEEVEDRSYEQYF.

This sequence joins TRBV6-2 or TRBV6-3 and TRBJ1-6; 8 nucleotides line up with TRBD1. V shed 6 bases, J shed 0 bases, and the junction held 10 bases outside the gene matches. The CDR3 consists of 18 residues. Germline CDR1 is MNHEY and CDR2 is SVGEGT. The CDR3 region is CASSTDRASSSYNSPLHF. The CDR3 nucleotides read TGTGCCAGCAGCACGGACAGGGCCTCGAGCTCCTATAATTCACCCCTCCACTTT.

This clone was observed a single time. This chain uses TRBV12-3 or TRBV12-4 with TRBJ2-1; D may be TRBD2 (5 bases). The CDR3 is 13 amino acids. V lost 6 bases to trimming and J lost 2 bases, with 8 bases between them. CDR3 DNA: TGTGCCAGCAGGAGGGAGACCTACAATGAGCAGTTCTTC. Amino acids: CASRRETYNEQFF.

The rearrangement links TRBV6-6 to TRBJ1-1, with D hard to call. From germline, CDR1 is MNHNY and CDR2 SVGAGI (reference sequence). With 6 bases removed from V and 2 bases from J, the gap between germline ends came to 10 bases. The CDR3 loop spans 13 amino acids. The CDR3 here is CASSPGLNTEAFF. Written as DNA, the CDR3 is TGTGCCAGCAGCCCCGGACTTAACACTGAAGCTTTCTTT.

This rearrangement joins TRBV2 to TRBJ2-7; possibly TRBD2 for D (6 bases). V gave up 7 bases and J gave up 7 bases, with 8 bases separating them. The germline CDR1 and CDR2 sequences are SNHLY and FYNNEI. The CDR3 contains 10 residues. The CDR3, as DNA: TGTGCCAGCAATGGGGGGGAGCAGTACTTC. Encoded protein: CASNGGEQYF.